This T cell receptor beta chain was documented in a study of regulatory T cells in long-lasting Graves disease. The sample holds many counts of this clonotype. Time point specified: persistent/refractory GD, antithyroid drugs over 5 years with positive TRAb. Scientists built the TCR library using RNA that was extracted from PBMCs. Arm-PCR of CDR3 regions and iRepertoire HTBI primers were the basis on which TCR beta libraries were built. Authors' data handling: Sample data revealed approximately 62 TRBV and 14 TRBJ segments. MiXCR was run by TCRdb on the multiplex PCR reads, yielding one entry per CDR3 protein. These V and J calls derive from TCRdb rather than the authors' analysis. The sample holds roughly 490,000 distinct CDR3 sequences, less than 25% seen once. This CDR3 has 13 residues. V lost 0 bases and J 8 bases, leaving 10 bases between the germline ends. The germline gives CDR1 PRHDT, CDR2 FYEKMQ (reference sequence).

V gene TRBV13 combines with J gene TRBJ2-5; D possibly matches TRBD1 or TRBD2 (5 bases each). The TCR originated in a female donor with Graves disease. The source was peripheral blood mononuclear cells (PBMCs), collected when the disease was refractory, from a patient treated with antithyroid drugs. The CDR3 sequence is CASSLGLRDTQYF. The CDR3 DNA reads TGTGCCAGCAGCTTAGGCCTGAGGGACACCCAGTACTTC.